The 20 T cell receptor beta chains in this list originate from one sample, sequenced in a study of blood T cell repertoires in COVID-19. Some clones are missing from TCRdb's copy, which holds only in-frame ones; the method was immunoSEQ multiplex PCR. The table includes a few hundred thousand clones, 70% to 90% detected once. Sequencing used peripheral blood. The receptor set was obtained from a man aged 50 or older with COVID-19, enrolled during active disease.

The J gene is TRBJ2-5, the V gene TRBV7-3; 8 bases align to TRBD2. The J segment lost 2 bases and the V segment lost 5 bases, leaving 7 bases of the junction unmatched. CDR3 length equals 15 residues. Germline V gene lookup returns CDR1 SGHTA and CDR2 FQGTGA. For the CDR3, the DNA is TGTGCCAGCAGCACCGGGACTAGTGGGCAAGAGACCCAGTACTTC. It specifies CASSTGTSGQETQYF.

The chain links TRBV6-2 or TRBV6-3 to TRBJ2-3; 8 bases are a match to TRBD1. This CDR3 comprises 18 residues. The ends lost 0 bases at V and 6 bases at J; junction bases unmatched: 14. Germline V gene lookup returns CDR1 MNHEY and CDR2 SVGEGT. The CDR3 spells CASSYSGVGGQVIDTQYF. CDR3 in DNA: TGTGCCAGCAGTTACTCGGGGGTCGGGGGACAGGTTATCGATACGCAGTATTTT.

V is TRBV6-6 and J is TRBJ2-3; 9 bases are a match to TRBD1. The CDR3 has 17 amino acids. V trimming: 5 bases; J trimming: 4 bases; junction bases outside the gene matches: 13. Germline V gene data show CDR1 as MNHNY and CDR2 as SVGAGI (reference sequence). The DNA for the CDR3 is TGTGCCAGCAGTCGAACCCTGACAGGGGGTTTGGCAGATACGCAGTATTTT. Translation gives CASSRTLTGGLADTQYF.

The chain recombines TRBV7-9 with TRBJ2-7; 8 nucleotides align to TRBD2. This CDR3 has 13 amino acids. Trimming removed 6 bases from V and 12 bases from J; junction bases left unmatched: 13. The germline gives CDR1 SEHNR, CDR2 FQNEAQ (reference sequence). The CDR3 sequence: CASRTPPLGRVYF. CDR3 DNA: TGTGCCAGCAGGACCCCACCTCTCGGGAGGGTGTACTTC. Full variable domain (outside the CDR3, taken from reference TRBV7-9 and TRBJ2-7): DTGVSQNPRHKITKRGQNVTFRCDPISEHNRLYWYRQTLGQGPEFLTYFQNEAQLEKSRLLSDRFSAERPKGSFSTLEIQRTEQGDSAMYLCASRTPPLGRVYFGPGTRLTVT.

In nucleotides, the CDR3 is TGTGCCTGGAACAGAGGGGGCCAAAATTCACCCCTCCACTTT. This translates into CAWNRGGQNSPLHF. The chain recombines TRBV30 with TRBJ1-6, with TRBD1 matching over 7 bases. The CDR3 sequence is 14 residues long. Germline assignment: CDR1 GTSNPN and CDR2 SVGIG (reference sequence). With V trimmed by 4 bases and J by 7 bases, 7 bases remained unmatched.

The rearrangement joins TRBV27 to TRBJ2-2, with 7 bases aligning to TRBD1. Looked up from germline, CDR1 is MNHEY and CDR2 is SMNVEV (reference sequence). The CDR3 runs 16 residues. The V gene end was trimmed by 5 bases and the J gene end by 7 bases; junction bases not matched to a gene: 13. Here the CDR3 reads CASSIMLRGRGGELFF. The DNA of the CDR3 is TGTGCCAGCAGTATTATGTTGAGGGGGCGCGGCGGGGAGCTGTTTTTT.

V gene TRBV27 combines with J gene TRBJ1-6; D is ambiguous. The CDR3 sequence is 12 residues long. Trimming left V 9 bases short and J 14 bases short, with 17 bases between. Germline loops: CDR1 MNHEY, CDR2 SMNVEV (reference sequence). CDR3 sequence (DNA): TGTGCCAGTAGAGCGTGGCCGGAGGCCCTCCACTTT. This encodes CASRAWPEALHF.

The chain is built from TRBV18 and TRBJ1-5, with 9 bases that match TRBD1. Trimming removed 1 base from V and 3 bases from J; junction bases left unmatched: 4. CDR1 is KGHSH, CDR2 LQKENI, per germline. This CDR3 comprises 16 residues. The CDR3, as DNA: TGTGCCAGCTCACCACTCCGGACAGGGGTCAATCAGCCCCAGCATTTT. Translating gives CASSPLRTGVNQPQHF.

This clone has only one observation. The genes are TRBV4-2 and TRBJ2-3; the match to TRBD2 covers 9 bases. Trimming took 5 bases from V and 4 from J; bases not matched to a gene: 10. CDR3 size: 16 residues. In germline, CDR1 is LGHNA, CDR2 YNFKEQ. CDR3 protein: CASSAQGGGGADTQYF. The CDR3 DNA is TGTGCCAGCAGCGCCCAAGGCGGGGGGGGCGCAGATACGCAGTATTTT.

The chain joins TRBV6-1 to TRBJ1-1; 9 nucleotides line up with TRBD1. J gave up 10 bases and V 3 bases, and 6 bases lay outside the gene matches. The CDR3 length is 13 residues. CDR1 is MNHNS, CDR2 SASEGT, per germline. CDR3 residues: CASSDEQGAGAFF. The CDR3 DNA reads TGTGCCAGCAGTGACGAACAGGGGGCGGGAGCTTTCTTT.

V usage is TRBV6-5 and J usage is TRBJ1-1; TRBD1 agrees at 7 bases. V was clipped by 11 bases and J by 1 base; unmatched bases: 10. This CDR3 spans 14 amino acids. Germline CDR1 reads MNHEY; CDR2 reads SVGAGI. The CDR3 DNA reads as TGTGCCGCTAAAGCTGGGACAGAGAACACTGAAGCTTTCTTT. This gives the protein CAAKAGTENTEAFF.

The V call is TRBV29-1, the J call TRBJ2-7, with D possibly matching TRBD1 (6 bases). The V gene lost 2 bases and the J gene lost 7 bases, with 15 bases spanning the gap. The CDR3 runs 13 residues. CDR1 and CDR2 from the germline V gene are SQVTM and ANQGSEA. CDR3 sequence (DNA): TGCAGCGTTGAATGGATGGGGGCTCGGGAGCAGTACTTC. This gives the protein CSVEWMGAREQYF.

The chain links TRBV18 to TRBJ1-2, with TRBD1 identical over 12 bases. The CDR3 consists of 17 residues. From germline, CDR1 is KGHSH and CDR2 LQKENI. The J segment lost 6 bases and the V segment lost 2 bases, leaving 10 bases of the junction unmatched. The CDR3 nucleotides read TGTGCCAGCTCACCAAGATCCCCGGGACAGGGGGCCCATGGCTACACCTTC. Translated: CASSPRSPGQGAHGYTF.

The chain combines TRBV15 with TRBJ2-1; 12 nucleotides match TRBD2. Trimming at V came to 4 bases and at J to 7 bases, leaving 8 bases not matched to a gene. The length of the CDR3 is 16 residues. The germline V gene has CDR1 LNHNV and CDR2 YYDKDF (reference sequence). The CDR3 nucleotides read TGTGCCACCAGCACACAGACTAGCGGGAGTTATAATGAGCAGTTCTTC. It is translated as CATSTQTSGSYNEQFF.

V usage is TRBV3-1 (or the pseudogene TRBV3-2) and J usage is TRBJ2-1; TRBD2 is a possible D gene (5 bases). Germline V gene sequence: CDR1 LGHDT, CDR2 YNNKEL (reference sequence). Trimming took off 1 base at V and 4 bases at J, with 14 bases between the two ends. CDR3 length equals 16 residues. The CDR3: CASSQVLIATYNEQFF. The DNA for the CDR3 is TGTGCCAGCAGCCAAGTTCTGATAGCGACATACAATGAGCAGTTCTTC.

The chain uses TRBV28 and TRBJ2-2; the D is unclear. V was pared by 5 bases and J by 1 base, with 5 bases between. Germline values: CDR1 MDHEN, CDR2 SYDVKM. This CDR3 has 13 amino acids. The CDR3 region is CASSPVNTGELFF. The DNA for the CDR3 is TGTGCCAGCAGTCCGGTGAACACCGGGGAGCTGTTTTTT.

Of note for this clone: An end of the junction differs from the germline gene, which may be a read error. The rearrangement joins TRBV5-1 to TRBJ2-7; maybe TRBD1 (5 bases). The CDR3 loop spans 15 amino acids. From germline, CDR1 is SGHRS and CDR2 YFSETQ. The CDR3 spells CASSVDSQSSYQQYF. CDR3 in DNA: TGCGCCAGCAGCGTAGACAGTCAGAGCTCCTACCAGCAGTACTTC.

This chain joins TRBV18 and TRBJ2-5, with D possibly matching TRBD1 (5 bases). The V and J ends lost 1 base and 3 bases respectively, with 15 bases between them. The CDR3 is 16 residues long. The germline V gene encodes CDR1 KGHSH and CDR2 LQKENI. CDR3 residues: CASSPLWGQGEETQYF. For the CDR3, the DNA is TGTGCCAGCTCACCACTGTGGGGTCAGGGTGAAGAGACCCAGTACTTC.

The gene calls are TRBV7-9 and TRBJ2-5; 12 bases match TRBD2. The V and J ends lost 5 bases and 2 bases, in that order; junction bases with no gene match: 12. Germline V gene lookup returns CDR1 SEHNR and CDR2 FQNEAQ (reference sequence). This CDR3 has 18 amino acids. CDR3 in amino acids: CASSPGTSGPGIQETQYF. Written as DNA, the CDR3 is TGTGCCAGCAGCCCTGGGACTAGCGGGCCTGGGATTCAAGAGACCCAGTACTTC.

CDR3 in DNA: TGTGCCAGCAGTTTTTTGGTGGAGGGACAAGCTTTCTTT. This codes for CASSFLVEGQAFF. This chain connects TRBV28 to TRBJ1-1, with D maybe TRBD1 (5 bases). The germline V gene has CDR1 MDHEN and CDR2 SYDVKM. This CDR3 contains 13 residues. Deletions cut 3 bases from V and 9 bases from J, with 14 bases between.